The text below deals with one TCR beta chain. Its antigen remains unidentified. The data were taken from a study of identifying expanded T cells in peripheral blood. General study points: Across healthy donors, higher total template counts meant significantly greater approximately two-week count variance. Over two and four weeks, about 16.4 and 19 clones changed, versus around 1.1 between replicates.

Here immunoSEQ multiplex PCR was the method, and the copy in TCRdb shows in-frame clones only, minus some. Of 80,000 to 90,000 clones listed, roughly 90% are singletons. V gave up 5 bases and J gave up 4 bases, with 18 bases separating them. Germline assignment: CDR1 SGHTA and CDR2 FQGNSA. The CDR3 is made up of 16 amino acids. During the collection period, no donor immune events like infections were recorded. The rearrangement links TRBV7-2 to TRBJ1-3; maybe TRBD1 (5 bases). The sequenced material came from blood. This TCR derives from a person aged 18 to 75 in good health. The CDR3 sequence: CASSPAGGGYGNTIYF. In nucleotides, the CDR3 is TGTGCCAGCAGCCCAGCGGGGGGAGGGTACGGAAACACCATATATTTT.